The 28 T cell receptor beta chains reported below all come from one sample, sequenced in a study of blood T cell repertoires in COVID-19. The repertoire was sequenced with immunoSEQ multiplex PCR; TCRdb's copy has only in-frame clones and lacks some. The sample has some 320,000 clones, around 90% seen once. The sample was PBMCs or T cells enriched from blood (not recorded which). These receptors all stem from a man aged 55-75 years who had recovered from COVID-19.

The CDR3 reads CASSPYRDRAQETQYF. CDR3 nucleotide sequence: TGTGCCAGCAGCCCTTACCGGGACAGGGCACAAGAGACCCAGTACTTC. V gene TRBV3-1 (or the pseudogene TRBV3-2) combines with J gene TRBJ2-5, with TRBD1 matching 9 bases. Germline CDR1 LGHDT, CDR2 YNNKEL (reference sequence). The V segment lost 4 bases and the J segment 2 bases; nucleotides outside the gene matches: 8. This CDR3 region has 16 residues.

This clone occurred many times. CDR3 in amino acids: CASSPGFGRSNQPQHF. CDR3 sequence (DNA): TGTGCCAGCAGCCCAGGGTTCGGGCGGAGCAATCAGCCCCAGCATTTT. This sequence joins TRBV7-2 and TRBJ1-5; possibly TRBD1 for D (5 bases). V lost 5 bases and J lost 1, with 15 bases in between. The CDR3 has 16 amino acids. CDR1 is SGHTA, CDR2 FQGNSA, per germline.

CDR3 loop: CASSPLPGQTSNTEAFF. In DNA, the CDR3 is TGTGCCAGCTCACCTTTACCGGGACAGACGTCTAACACTGAAGCTTTCTTT. The V and J genes are TRBV18 and TRBJ1-1; TRBD1 matches at 7 bases. CDR1 is KGHSH and CDR2 is LQKENI in the germline V gene. This CDR3 is 17 amino acids long. V trimming: 3 bases; J trimming: 2 bases; junction bases outside the gene matches: 12.

This chain joins TRBV4-1 and TRBJ1-2; a possible D gene is TRBD1 (5 bases). With 3 bases removed from V and 8 bases from J, the gap between germline ends came to 19 bases. CDR1 is MGHRA, CDR2 YSYEKL, per germline. The CDR3 extends over 15 amino acids. CDR3 sequence (DNA): TGCGCCAGCAGCCAGGATGCCCAGGGAACGGAAGGCTACACCTTC. This encodes CASSQDAQGTEGYTF.

The chain is built from TRBV7-9 and TRBJ1-2; the D gene is possibly TRBD1 (6 bases). Trimming stripped 6 bases from V and 4 bases from J, with 12 bases between. The CDR3 length is 13 residues. Germline values: CDR1 SEHNR, CDR2 FQNEAQ (reference sequence). The CDR3 bases are TGTGCCAGCAGTCAAGGACAGTCCTATGGCTACACCTTC. This encodes CASSQGQSYGYTF.

The chain joins TRBV27 to TRBJ2-5; a weak D match, TRBD2 (6 bases). This CDR3 contains 13 residues. Germline lookup yields CDR1 MNHEY and CDR2 SMNVEV (reference sequence). Trimming took 3 bases from V and 7 from J, leaving 12 bases between them. The CDR3 sequence is CASSLAGLGTQYF. DNA of the CDR3: TGTGCCAGCAGTTTGGCGGGGCTGGGGACCCAGTACTTC.

The V call is TRBV20-1, the J call TRBJ1-5; no clear D. Per germline, CDR1 DFQATT and CDR2 SNEGSKA (reference sequence). The CDR3 has 12 residues. Trimming left V 3 bases short and J 4 bases short, with 7 bases between. The DNA of the CDR3 is TGCAGTGCTAGTGGAGGGAATCAGCCCCAGCATTTT. Translated, it gives CSASGGNQPQHF.

The chain combines TRBV28 with TRBJ1-1, with D possibly TRBD1 on 5 matching bases. V was trimmed by 6 bases and J by 3 bases, leaving 23 bases between them. Germline V gives CDR1 MDHEN, CDR2 SYDVKM. This CDR3 spans 17 amino acids. The CDR3 DNA reads TGTGCCAGCAGACGCAAACTTGGGTCAGGGTTGGACACTGAAGCTTTCTTT. Its protein product is CASRRKLGSGLDTEAFF.

CDR3 coding DNA: TGTGCCAGTGCCCAAGGAGGGGCGACTGAAGCTTTCTTT. As protein: CASAQGGATEAFF. The chain couples TRBV21-1 to TRBJ1-1. TRBV21-1 is flagged as a pseudogene. The CDR3 covers 13 residues.

The chain recombines TRBV18 with TRBJ2-3, with 11 positions matching TRBD2. The ends lost 6 bases at V and 4 bases at J; junction bases unmatched: 6. Germline-derived CDR1 and CDR2 are KGHSH and LQKENI. This CDR3 contains 15 residues. The CDR3 DNA reads as TGTGCCAGCTCCCCAACTAGCGGGAGTTCAGATACGCAGTATTTT. Encoded protein: CASSPTSGSSDTQYF.

J is TRBJ2-5 and V is TRBV7-9; D is uncertain. Trimming removed 4 bases at V and 5 bases at J, with 5 bases between. The CDR3 is made up of 11 amino acids. Germline V gives CDR1 SEHNR, CDR2 FQNEAQ (reference sequence). CDR3 sequence reads: CASSSEETQYF. CDR3 DNA sequence: TGTGCCAGCAGCTCGGAGGAGACCCAGTACTTC.

The chain is built from TRBV7-9 and TRBJ1-1; D possibly corresponds to TRBD1 (5 bases). The germline V gene has CDR1 SEHNR and CDR2 FQNEAQ (reference sequence). Trimming removed 5 bases from V and 1 base from J, with 17 bases in between. CDR3 size: 16 residues. The DNA for the CDR3 is TGTGCCAGCAGCCCTATGGGCGGGGGGAGGAACACTGAAGCTTTCTTT. It encodes CASSPMGGGRNTEAFF. The complete variable domain, with remaining parts taken from reference TRBV7-9 and TRBJ1-1, reads DTGVSQNPRHKITKRGQNVTFRCDPISEHNRLYWYRQTLGQGPEFLTYFQNEAQLEKSRLLSDRFSAERPKGSFSTLEIQRTEQGDSAMYLCASSPMGGGRNTEAFFGQGTRLTVV.

V and J are TRBV6-5 and TRBJ1-1; D perhaps matches TRBD1 (6 bases). This CDR3 spans 14 amino acids. Trimming removed 6 bases from V and 1 base from J, with 12 bases in between. The germline CDR1 and CDR2 sequences are MNHEY and SVGAGI. The CDR3 sequence is CASSLTGQNTEAFF. The CDR3 DNA reads as TGTGCCAGCAGCTTGACAGGCCAGAACACTGAAGCTTTCTTT.

The chain couples TRBV5-5 to TRBJ2-7; weak D call: TRBD1 (5 bases). V was clipped by 4 bases and J by 3 bases, with 17 bases between them. Germline CDR1 and CDR2: SGHKS and YYEKEE (reference sequence). The CDR3 length is 15 residues. The CDR3 nucleotides are TGTGCCAGCAGCAAATTTCTGGAGCAGGGCTACGAGCAGTACTTC. It codes for CASSKFLEQGYEQYF.

The rearrangement joins TRBV12-3 or TRBV12-4 to TRBJ2-7; D is possibly TRBD2 (5 bases). The V end was cut by 6 bases, the J end by 2 bases, with 11 bases between. CDR3 length: 13 residues. The CDR3 region is CASSPGLAYEQYF. The CDR3 DNA reads as TGTGCCAGCAGCCCTGGACTCGCCTACGAGCAGTACTTC.

This clone has at least ten counts. CDR3 sequence: CASSQDRGGYEQYF. In DNA form, the CDR3 reads TGTGCCAGCAGCCAAGATAGGGGAGGCTACGAGCAGTACTTC. The chain uses TRBV3-1 (or the pseudogene TRBV3-2) and TRBJ2-7; a possible D gene is TRBD2 (6 bases). Germline V CDR1 and CDR2: LGHDT, YNNKEL (reference sequence). Trimming cost V 0 bases and J 3 bases, with 9 bases left between them. The CDR3 extends over 14 amino acids.

The J gene is TRBJ1-5, the V gene TRBV27; tentative D call: TRBD1 (5 bases). The length of the CDR3 is 13 residues. V lost 5 bases, J lost 6 bases, and 11 bases lay in between. Germline V gene lookup returns CDR1 MNHEY and CDR2 SMNVEV (reference sequence). The CDR3 reads CASSTGPSQPQHF. CDR3 DNA: TGTGCCAGCAGTACAGGTCCAAGTCAGCCCCAGCATTTT.

This clone was seen a single time. V is TRBV6-5 and J is TRBJ1-1, with TRBD1 as a possible D gene (5 bases). V was shortened by 6 bases and J by 1 base, with 9 bases between the two germline ends. This CDR3 comprises 13 residues. The germline V gene has CDR1 MNHEY and CDR2 SVGAGI. The CDR3 reads CASRDNRNTEAFF. In DNA form, the CDR3 reads TGTGCCAGCAGGGACAACCGGAACACTGAAGCTTTCTTT.

The chain carries TRBV15 and TRBJ2-7; the D gene is possibly TRBD1 (5 bases). This CDR3 has 14 residues. Germline-derived CDR1 and CDR2 are LNHNV and YYDKDF (reference sequence). V lost 1 base and J 6 bases, leaving 13 bases between the germline ends. CDR3 in amino acids: CATSRVTGLREQYF. The DNA for the CDR3 is TGTGCCACCAGCAGAGTCACAGGCCTACGCGAGCAGTACTTC.

The chain has TRBV27 and TRBJ1-6; D is uncertain. CDR3 length: 13 residues. V was cut by 4 bases and J by 10 bases, with 11 bases left in between. Germline V gene data show CDR1 as MNHEY and CDR2 as SMNVEV (reference sequence). CDR3 protein: CASSYNSRSPLHF. The CDR3 coding sequence is TGTGCCAGCAGTTACAATTCCAGGTCACCCCTCCACTTT.

The V call is TRBV24-1, the J call TRBJ2-2; D is uncertain. Germline CDR1 is KGHDR and CDR2 is SFDVKD. Trimming stripped 6 bases from V and 1 base from J, with 5 bases between. This CDR3 spans 13 amino acids. The CDR3 DNA sequence: TGTGCCACCAGTTCGAGGAACACCGGGGAGCTGTTTTTT. As protein: CATSSRNTGELFF.

The chain has TRBV9 and TRBJ2-7; TRBD1 is a possible D gene (5 bases). This CDR3 comprises 14 residues. The germline V and J ends were trimmed by 0 bases and 3 bases, with 10 bases remaining between them. Germline-derived CDR1 and CDR2 are SGDLS and YYNGEE. The chain's CDR3 is CASSVGVTDYEQYF. The CDR3 coding sequence is TGTGCCAGCAGCGTAGGGGTGACAGACTACGAGCAGTACTTC.

This clone came up once. The J gene is TRBJ1-6, the V gene TRBV3-1 (or the pseudogene TRBV3-2); 7 nucleotides match TRBD1. CDR1 is LGHDT, CDR2 YNNKEL, per germline (reference sequence). The junction had 1 base not matched to a gene; V was cut back by 1 base and J by 4 bases. The CDR3 sequence is 15 residues long. The CDR3 DNA is TGTGCCAGCAGCCAAGCGGGACAGTATAATTCACCCCTCCACTTT. The encoded protein is CASSQAGQYNSPLHF.

This chain joins TRBV6-5 and TRBJ2-1; TRBD2 matches 9 bases. The V segment lost 7 bases and the J segment 9 bases; nucleotides outside the gene matches: 10. Germline V lookup: CDR1 MNHEY, CDR2 SVGAGI. The CDR3 loop spans 14 amino acids. CDR3 DNA sequence: TGTGCCAGCATCTCTCAGCGGGGGGAATCTGAGCAGTTCTTC. As protein: CASISQRGESEQFF.

V usage is TRBV24-1 and J usage is TRBJ2-1; 8 bases line up with TRBD2. Germline CDR1 is KGHDR and CDR2 is SFDVKD. There are 15 residues in the CDR3. V lost 3 bases to trimming and J lost 7 bases; unmatched junction nucleotides: 7. CDR3 coding DNA: TGTGCCACCAGTGATCCGGGACTAGGGACAAATGAGCAGTTCTTC. Its translation is CATSDPGLGTNEQFF.

V usage is TRBV7-8 and J usage is TRBJ2-3, with TRBD2 matching 10 bases. This CDR3 is built from 18 residues. The V gene end was trimmed by 5 bases and the J gene end by 6 bases; junction bases not matched to a gene: 17. CDR1 is SGHVS, CDR2 FQNEAQ, per germline. Written as DNA, the CDR3 is TGTGCCAGCAGCCCGCGGGCTAGCGGGGGTCGGGGGGCGGATACGCAGTATTTT. It yields the protein CASSPRASGGRGADTQYF.

The chain is built from TRBV5-1 and TRBJ2-3; 8 bases are a match to TRBD2. The CDR3 is 17 amino acids. After removal of 0 bases from V and 1 base from J, the junction contained 7 bases not matched to a gene. Looked up from germline, CDR1 is SGHRS and CDR2 is YFSETQ. CDR3 coding DNA: TGCGCCAGCAGCTTGGAATCGGGAGGGCCGGGCACAGATACGCAGTATTTT. It is translated as CASSLESGGPGTDTQYF.

The chain recombines TRBV5-4 with TRBJ2-7; 11 bases are shared with TRBD2. CDR3 size: 15 residues. CDR1 and CDR2 (germline): SGHNT, YYREEE (reference sequence). J gave up 6 bases and V 4 bases, and 9 bases lay outside the gene matches. CDR3 nucleotides: TGTGCCAGCAGCCCGCGGGGGACTAGCGGTGGCGAGCAGTACTTC. As protein: CASSPRGTSGGEQYF.